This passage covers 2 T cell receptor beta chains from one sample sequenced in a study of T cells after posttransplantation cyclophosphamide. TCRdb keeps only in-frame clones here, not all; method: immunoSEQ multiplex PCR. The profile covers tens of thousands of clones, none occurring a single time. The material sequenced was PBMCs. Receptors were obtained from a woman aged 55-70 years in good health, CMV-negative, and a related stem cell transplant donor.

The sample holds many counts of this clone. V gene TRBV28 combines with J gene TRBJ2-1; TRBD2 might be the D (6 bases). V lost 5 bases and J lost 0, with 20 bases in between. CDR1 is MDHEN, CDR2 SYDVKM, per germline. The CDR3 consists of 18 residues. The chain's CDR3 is CASSPTAGTLSSYNEQFF. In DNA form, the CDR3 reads TGTGCCAGCAGTCCCACCGCCGGGACTCTGAGCTCCTACAATGAGCAGTTCTTC.

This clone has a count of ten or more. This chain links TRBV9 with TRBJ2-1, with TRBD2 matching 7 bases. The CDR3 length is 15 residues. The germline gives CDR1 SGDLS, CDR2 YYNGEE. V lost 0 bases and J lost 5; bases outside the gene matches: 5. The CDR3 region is CASSVAAGLNNEQFF. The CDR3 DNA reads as TGTGCCAGCAGCGTAGCAGCGGGACTTAACAATGAGCAGTTCTTC.